The 25 T cell receptor beta chains in this list originate from one sample, sequenced in a study of T cells in localized non-small cell lung cancer. Assay used: immunoSEQ multiplex PCR; TCRdb lists only in-frame clones, some missing. The top ten clones hold approximately 5.2% of a sample with 45,000 to 70,000 clones, 75% to 90% of them seen once. The specimen was peripheral blood, collected before any cancer treatment. The receptors were gathered from a woman aged 35 to 70 with stage I lung adenocarcinoma.

This clone was detected a few times. The rearrangement uses TRBV6-1 and TRBJ1-4; TRBD1 is a possible D gene (6 bases). This CDR3 is 10 amino acids long. Trimming removed 8 bases from V and 8 bases from J, with 6 bases in between. Germline CDR1 is MNHNS and CDR2 is SASEGT. The DNA of the CDR3 is TGTGCCAGCCAGGGGGAAAAACTGTTTTTT. Amino acids: CASQGEKLFF.

The chain is built from TRBV7-9 and TRBJ1-2; D not resolved. CDR1 is SEHNR, CDR2 FQNEAQ, per germline (reference sequence). This CDR3 comprises 16 residues. V gave up 2 bases and J gave up 1 base, with 14 bases separating them. In DNA, the CDR3 is TGTGCCAGCAGCTTACTTCTACAGATTAATAACTATGGCTACACCTTC. It codes for CASSLLLQINNYGYTF.

The sample holds a few counts of this clone. The rearrangement joins TRBV28 to TRBJ1-2; TRBD1 matches at 9 bases. Trimming removed 6 bases from V and 4 bases from J; junction bases left unmatched: 3. Germline CDR1 is MDHEN and CDR2 is SYDVKM. This CDR3 contains 13 residues. CDR3 sequence: CASSQGQGYGYTF. The CDR3 DNA follows: TGTGCCAGCAGCCAGGGACAGGGCTATGGCTACACCTTC.

This clone was seen only once. The chain joins TRBV18 to TRBJ2-5, with 9 bases matching TRBD1. The CDR3 covers 15 residues. After removal of 4 bases from V and 5 bases from J, the junction contained 8 bases not matched to a gene. Germline CDR1 reads KGHSH; CDR2 reads LQKENI. The CDR3 region has the DNA TGTGCCAGCTCACAGAACTGGGACAGGGTGGAGACCCAGTACTTC. Amino acid sequence: CASSQNWDRVETQYF.

This chain connects TRBV19 to TRBJ2-2, with 13 positions matching TRBD2. The CDR3 covers 17 residues. Per germline, CDR1 LNHDA and CDR2 SQIVND (reference sequence). V gave up 5 bases and J gave up 1 base; unmatched junction bases: 4. The CDR3 bases are TGTGCCAGTAGTCTCCGACTAGCGGGGGGGAACACCGGGGAGCTGTTTTTT. Its translation: CASSLRLAGGNTGELFF.

V and J are TRBV2 and TRBJ2-3; D is ambiguous. Germline lookup yields CDR1 SNHLY and CDR2 FYNNEI. V was shortened by 6 bases and J by 2 bases, with 12 bases between the two germline ends. This CDR3 spans 14 amino acids. The CDR3 DNA reads as TGTGCCAGCAGACGAAGTATTAACACAGATACGCAGTATTTT. It codes for CASRRSINTDTQYF.

The CDR3 nucleotides read TGTGCCAGCAGTGAAGGCAGGGTCGATTCACCCCTCCACTTT. It is translated as CASSEGRVDSPLHF. This chain connects TRBV25-1 to TRBJ1-6; possibly TRBD1 for D (5 bases). This CDR3 region has 14 residues. The germline CDR1 and CDR2 sequences are MGHDK and SYGVNS. V dropped 2 bases and J dropped 8 bases, with 10 bases sitting between them.

J is TRBJ2-5 and V is TRBV7-9; 9 positions agree with TRBD1. With 6 bases clipped from V and 5 bases from J, the junction kept 10 bases outside the gene matches. The germline V gene has CDR1 SEHNR and CDR2 FQNEAQ (reference sequence). The CDR3 length is 15 residues. The CDR3 reads CASRKRTGAGETQYF. The DNA for the CDR3 is TGTGCCAGCAGGAAAAGGACAGGGGCGGGGGAGACCCAGTACTTC.

Only a few counts were recorded for this clone. The chain uses TRBV19 and TRBJ2-3; D call uncertain. The CDR3 is made up of 12 amino acids. Germline V gene data show CDR1 as LNHDA and CDR2 as SQIVND (reference sequence). Trimming took 3 bases from V and 6 from J, leaving 7 bases between them. CDR3 bases: TGTGCCAGTAGTATGTATAGGGATACGCAGTATTTT. This translates into CASSMYRDTQYF.

The genes are TRBV5-5 and TRBJ1-5, with D uncertain. The CDR3 is 14 amino acids. The V gene's germline CDR1 is SGHKS and CDR2 YYEKEE (reference sequence). Between the trimmed V and J ends, which lost 2 bases and 6 bases, there was a span of 12 bases. The CDR3 spells CASSLLPGSQPQHF. The CDR3 region has the DNA TGTGCCAGCAGCTTATTACCAGGAAGTCAGCCCCAGCATTTT.

V gene TRBV19 combines with J gene TRBJ1-5, with unresolved D. The V gene lost 1 base and the J gene lost 1 base, with 8 bases spanning the gap. Germline assignment: CDR1 LNHDA and CDR2 SQIVND (reference sequence). This CDR3 has 15 amino acids. The CDR3 protein is CASSIGGTSNQPQHF. The CDR3 region has the DNA TGTGCCAGTAGTATAGGGGGAACAAGCAATCAGCCCCAGCATTTT.

This chain uses TRBV7-3 with TRBJ2-1; D uncertain. Germline CDR1 and CDR2: SGHTA and FQGTGA. The CDR3 extends over 15 amino acids. V was clipped by 3 bases and J by 10 bases, with 19 bases between them. Here the CDR3 reads CASSFNGRSNQEQFF. The CDR3 nucleotides are TGTGCCAGCAGCTTTAACGGACGGTCTAATCAAGAGCAGTTCTTC.

This clone was recorded once. The gene calls are TRBV7-2 and TRBJ1-2; the D is unclear. The germline V gene encodes CDR1 SGHTA and CDR2 FQGNSA. Trimming pared 4 bases from V and 2 bases from J, leaving 17 bases between. The CDR3 length is 16 residues. The CDR3 DNA reads as TGTGCCAGCAGCTCCCTCCGAAGGACGGTGAACTATGGCTACACCTTC. This sequence encodes CASSSLRRTVNYGYTF.

The chain is built from TRBV5-8 and TRBJ1-1, with 7 bases lining up with TRBD1. This CDR3 has 14 amino acids. The J segment lost 4 bases and the V segment lost 2 bases, leaving 5 bases of the junction unmatched. Germline loops: CDR1 SGHTS, CDR2 YDEGEE. The CDR3 DNA follows: TGTGCCAGCAGCTTCAGGGGGGGAAGCACTGAAGCTTTCTTT. This encodes CASSFRGGSTEAFF.

The V call is TRBV19, the J call TRBJ1-5; 11 bases are shared with TRBD1. The CDR3 spans 14 residues. Trimming at V came to 5 bases and at J to 5 bases, leaving 2 bases not matched to a gene. The germline V gene has CDR1 LNHDA and CDR2 SQIVND (reference sequence). CDR3 nucleotide sequence: TGTGCCAGTAGTTCGGACAGGGGGCATCAGCCCCAGCATTTT. It encodes CASSSDRGHQPQHF.

The chain links TRBV27 to TRBJ2-5, with TRBD1 matching over 8 bases. Germline values: CDR1 MNHEY, CDR2 SMNVEV (reference sequence). V shed 11 bases and J 7 bases; nucleotides not matched to a gene: 15. The CDR3 length is 14 residues. The CDR3 sequence: CAWLWAQGAGTQYF. In nucleotides, the CDR3 is TGTGCCTGGCTCTGGGCTCAGGGGGCGGGGACCCAGTACTTC.

The V and J genes are TRBV7-9 and TRBJ1-1; 12 positions agree with TRBD1. The CDR3 runs to 15 residues. The V and J ends lost 5 bases and 5 bases, in that order; junction bases with no gene match: 6. The germline V gene encodes CDR1 SEHNR and CDR2 FQNEAQ (reference sequence). The CDR3 region is CASSQGQGARTEAFF. In DNA form, the CDR3 reads TGTGCCAGCAGCCAGGGACAGGGGGCGCGGACTGAAGCTTTCTTT.

The count of this clone is one. The chain uses TRBV19 and TRBJ2-2; D remains unclear. The CDR3 is 15 amino acids. V was pared by 4 bases and J by 7 bases, with 16 bases between. Per the germline V gene, CDR1 is LNHDA and CDR2 is SQIVND (reference sequence). This CDR3 is CASSTSGHSFGELFF. The CDR3 DNA sequence: TGTGCCAGTAGTACCTCGGGTCACTCGTTCGGGGAGCTGTTTTTT.

The V gene is TRBV27, the J gene TRBJ2-7; tentatively, D is TRBD2 (6 bases). Germline CDR1 is MNHEY and CDR2 is SMNVEV (reference sequence). V was clipped by 5 bases and J by 4 bases, with 18 bases between them. There are 15 residues in the CDR3. CDR3 region: CASSDATGLKYEQYF. The CDR3 DNA sequence: TGTGCCAGCAGTGATGCTACGGGACTTAAGTACGAGCAGTACTTC.

This chain links TRBV19 with TRBJ2-2; 7 bases map to TRBD2. CDR1 and CDR2 (germline): LNHDA, SQIVND (reference sequence). The length of the CDR3 is 16 residues. Germline trimming cut 6 bases from V and 5 bases from J; bases unmatched to any gene: 12. The CDR3 bases are TGTGCCAGTAGCCCTGTCGCGGGGAGGGGTACCGGGGAGCTGTTTTTT. It specifies CASSPVAGRGTGELFF.

About this clone itself: This sample also contains other DNA sequences that code for the same CDR3. The chain is built from TRBV11-2 and TRBJ1-2, with D unclear. There are 13 residues in the CDR3. Germline V gene data show CDR1 as SGHAT and CDR2 as FQNNGV. Trimming stripped 6 bases from V and 3 bases from J, with 11 bases between. The CDR3 spells CASSLDGDYGYTF. CDR3 DNA: TGTGCCAGCAGTCTCGACGGAGACTATGGCTACACCTTC.

This clone was seen once. The chain has TRBV14 and TRBJ1-4; D ambiguous. This CDR3 region has 15 residues. Germline V gives CDR1 SGHDN, CDR2 FVKESK. V gave up 5 bases and J gave up 0 bases, with 10 bases separating them. The CDR3 region is CASSIRPTTNEKLFF. In DNA, the CDR3 is TGTGCCAGCAGCATTAGACCGACAACTAATGAAAAACTGTTTTTT.

V gene TRBV5-1 combines with J gene TRBJ2-2; 11 bases agree with TRBD2. Germline trimming cut 0 bases from V and 4 bases from J; bases unmatched to any gene: 8. Germline V gene lookup returns CDR1 SGHRS and CDR2 YFSETQ. The CDR3 has 18 amino acids. This CDR3 is CASSLAVAGGPGTGELFF. DNA of the CDR3: TGCGCCAGCAGCTTGGCGGTAGCGGGGGGGCCTGGCACCGGGGAGCTGTTTTTT.

The genes are TRBV9 and TRBJ2-7; 8 nucleotides align to TRBD2. The CDR3 spans 16 residues. V lost 0 bases and J lost 0; bases outside the gene matches: 5. The germline V gene has CDR1 SGDLS and CDR2 YYNGEE. The CDR3 bases are TGTGCCAGCAGCGTAGCAGGACGGGGGGGCTCCTACGAGCAGTACTTC. Amino acid sequence: CASSVAGRGGSYEQYF.

The chain uses TRBV7-9 and TRBJ1-2, with D unclear. The CDR3 has 13 residues. V lost 1 base, J lost 4 bases, and 7 bases lay in between. Germline-derived CDR1 and CDR2 are SEHNR and FQNEAQ (reference sequence). The CDR3 nucleotides read TGTGCCAGCAGCTTAGATGGGTCCTATGGCTACACCTTC. Amino acid sequence: CASSLDGSYGYTF.